Each of the 12 T cell receptor beta chains below was sequenced from the same sample in a study of shared clonotypes between healthy human individuals. Libraries were prepared by immunoSEQ multiplex PCR; TCRdb keeps only in-frame clonotypes and omits some of them. The repertoire holds 2 million to 3 million clones, with 85% to 95% as singletons. Sequenced input: naive CD4+ T cells sorted from blood. The subset here: CD45RA+ positively selected. The receptors stem from a young man in good health.

V usage is TRBV27 and J usage is TRBJ1-6, with 9 bases fitting TRBD1. CDR1 is MNHEY and CDR2 is SMNVEV in the germline V gene (reference sequence). Trimming removed 3 bases from V and 11 bases from J; junction bases left unmatched: 8. The CDR3 is 15 residues long. This chain's CDR3 is CASSFRDRERAPLHF. The CDR3 DNA is TGTGCCAGCAGTTTCCGGGACAGGGAACGGGCACCCCTCCACTTT.

A remark on this clone: The same CDR3 arises from other DNA sequences in this sample as well. V and J are TRBV5-4 and TRBJ2-5, with 9 bases matching TRBD1. CDR1 is SGHNT, CDR2 YYREEE, per germline (reference sequence). The ends lost 6 bases at V and 5 bases at J; junction bases unmatched: 8. This CDR3 comprises 14 residues. The CDR3 reads CASTLGQGEETQYF. The CDR3 DNA reads TGTGCCAGCACCCTGGGACAGGGCGAGGAGACCCAGTACTTC.

The V and J genes are TRBV30 and TRBJ1-4; D is uncertain. This CDR3 contains 16 residues. Germline loops: CDR1 GTSNPN, CDR2 SVGIG (reference sequence). The V end was cut by 0 bases, the J end by 0 bases, with 11 bases between. The CDR3 sequence is CAWSVRRISTNEKLFF. DNA for the CDR3: TGTGCCTGGAGTGTACGTAGGATTTCAACTAATGAAAAACTGTTTTTT.

This chain joins TRBV25-1 and TRBJ1-1; maybe TRBD1 (5 bases). Germline V lookup: CDR1 MGHDK, CDR2 SYGVNS. This CDR3 is built from 14 residues. V lost 2 bases and J lost 1, with 8 bases in between. The CDR3 bases are TGTGCCAGCAGTGAACCAGGGAAGAACACTGAAGCTTTCTTT. This sequence encodes CASSEPGKNTEAFF.

V and J are TRBV5-4 and TRBJ2-1; TRBD2 is a possible D gene (5 bases). This CDR3 has 15 amino acids. Trimming took off 0 bases at V and 6 bases at J, with 13 bases between the two ends. CDR1 SGHNT and CDR2 YYREEE come from the germline V gene (reference sequence). Written as DNA, the CDR3 is TGTGCCAGCAGCTTGGATGGGAGTTCCCGCAATGAGCAGTTCTTC. The encoded protein is CASSLDGSSRNEQFF.

The genes are TRBV7-9 and TRBJ2-5; 9 bases agree with TRBD1. After removal of 2 bases from V and 5 bases from J, the junction contained 6 bases not matched to a gene. The CDR3 spans 15 residues. In germline, CDR1 is SEHNR, CDR2 FQNEAQ (reference sequence). In DNA form, the CDR3 reads TGTGCCAGCAGCTTACAATTCGGGACAGGGGAGACCCAGTACTTC. Its protein is CASSLQFGTGETQYF.

The chain uses TRBV5-6 and TRBJ2-2, with no clear D. V was clipped by 0 bases and J by 6 bases, with 12 bases between them. The germline V gene has CDR1 SGHDT and CDR2 YYEEEE. The CDR3 is made up of 15 amino acids. Here the CDR3 reads CASSLEDNRAGELFF. CDR3 nucleotides: TGTGCCAGCAGCTTGGAAGACAATCGCGCCGGGGAGCTGTTTTTT.

This chain joins TRBV6-5 and TRBJ2-1, with TRBD2 matching over 7 bases. CDR1 and CDR2 from the germline V gene are MNHEY and SVGAGI. J was trimmed by 15 bases and V by 7 bases; bases with no gene match: 12. The CDR3 contains 12 residues. In nucleotides, the CDR3 is TGTGCCAGCACTCGCGGGGAGGGGAGGTGGTTCTTC. Its translation: CASTRGEGRWFF.

With respect to this clone: The sample holds other DNA sequences that translate to the same CDR3. The rearrangement links TRBV6-6 to TRBJ2-2; D may be TRBD1 or TRBD2 (5 bases each). CDR3 length: 15 residues. Germline V lookup: CDR1 MNHNY, CDR2 SVGAGI (reference sequence). V lost 4 bases and J lost 2, with 11 bases in between. In DNA form, the CDR3 reads TGTGCCAGCAGTTCTGGGGGACGTAACACCGGGGAGCTGTTTTTT. It yields the protein CASSSGGRNTGELFF.

This clone was seen once. The V call is TRBV27, the J call TRBJ1-1; 8 bases agree with TRBD1. There are 13 residues in the CDR3. Germline lookup yields CDR1 MNHEY and CDR2 SMNVEV (reference sequence). The V segment lost 7 bases and the J segment 11 bases; nucleotides outside the gene matches: 12. CDR3 loop: CASNGQGGPDAFF. CDR3 in DNA: TGTGCCAGCAACGGACAGGGCGGCCCCGACGCTTTCTTT.

This clone was counted once. This sequence joins TRBV30 and TRBJ2-3, with D unresolved. CDR1 is GTSNPN and CDR2 is SVGIG in the germline V gene (reference sequence). V was clipped by 7 bases and J by 2 bases, with 4 bases between them. There are 10 residues in the CDR3. Written as DNA, the CDR3 is TGTGCCTCCTCCACAGATACGCAGTATTTT. Encoded protein: CASSTDTQYF.

Regarding this clone: Other DNA sequences in the sample encode the same CDR3. The chain has TRBV7-9 and TRBJ2-1; D is ambiguous. Trimming removed 3 bases at V and 0 bases at J, with 6 bases between. This CDR3 contains 14 residues. The germline V gene has CDR1 SEHNR and CDR2 FQNEAQ (reference sequence). CDR3 bases: TGTGCCAGCAGCTTGACGAGCTCCTACAATGAGCAGTTCTTC. Its protein is CASSLTSSYNEQFF.